This TCR beta chain was found in a study of post-analysis software for immune sequencing data. Study-wide background: The patients showed relapsing-remitting, secondary progressive and progressive-relapsing multiple sclerosis courses. General study points: Patients showed TRBV5-6, TRBV5-1 and TRBV20-1 among five TRBV segments more frequent than in controls. The normalized Chao1 diversity of multiple sclerosis patients was significantly lower than that of controls. The F measure placed samples prepared in the same batch into strongly shared clusters.

CDR3 length equals 15 residues. The germline CDR1 and CDR2 sequences are KGHSH and LQKENI. Sequencing libraries made from TCR beta cDNA carried unique molecular identifiers. Each sample of 1 to 10 million input T cells yielded roughly 500,000 cDNA molecules, so each molecule approximated one T cell. TCRdb independently ran MiXCR on the PCR reads; one entry per CDR3 protein. The repertoire includes about 540,000 distinct CDR3 sequences, 30% to 40% of them detected once, and 6% sits in the top ten. A word on this clonotype: The target antigen is unknown. At one end, the junction sequence differs from germline, possibly due to a read error.

The chain links TRBV18 to TRBJ1-2; the D is unclear. The TCR sequence derives from a girl under 18 with multiple sclerosis. Sequencing was carried out using blood. CDR3 loop: CVSSPLWGEDYGYTF. CDR3 bases: TGTGTCAGCTCACCACTTTGGGGTGAAGACTATGGCTACACCTTC.